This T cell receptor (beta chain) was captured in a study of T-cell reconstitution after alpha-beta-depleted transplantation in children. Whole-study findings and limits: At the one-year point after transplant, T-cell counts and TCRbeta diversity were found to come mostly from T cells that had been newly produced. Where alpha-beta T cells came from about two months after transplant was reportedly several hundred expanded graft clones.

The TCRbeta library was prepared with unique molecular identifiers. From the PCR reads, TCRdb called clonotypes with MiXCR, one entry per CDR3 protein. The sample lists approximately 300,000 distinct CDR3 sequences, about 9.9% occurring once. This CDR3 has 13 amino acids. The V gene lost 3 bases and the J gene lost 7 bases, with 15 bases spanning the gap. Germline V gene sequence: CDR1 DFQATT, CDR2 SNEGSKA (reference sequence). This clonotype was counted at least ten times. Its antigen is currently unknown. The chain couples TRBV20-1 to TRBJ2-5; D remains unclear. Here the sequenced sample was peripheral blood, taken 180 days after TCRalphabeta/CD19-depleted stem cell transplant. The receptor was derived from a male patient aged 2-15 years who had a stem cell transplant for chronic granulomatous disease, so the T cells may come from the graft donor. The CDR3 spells CSASQAPQRTQYF. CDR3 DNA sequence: TGCAGTGCTAGTCAGGCCCCCCAGCGGACCCAGTACTTC.